This entry features one T cell receptor (beta chain) sequence. Its cognate antigen has yet to be identified. Qualities for individual bases were not recorded, and no much larger clone is one base off. The data were obtained in a study of cytomegalovirus exposure and HLA in healthy donors (dated 2017 in TCRdb). As for the study more broadly: An earlier analysis of about 560 of the donors reported 276 Gb of sequence data and 117 million unique TCR beta sequences obtained from about 179 million T cells. A separate validation cohort of 90 to 150 different subjects was used in addition to the 666-subject first cohort. The number of typed donors differed by locus: roughly 620-640 for A, B, C, DRB1 and DQB1; some 500 for DQA1; fewer than 610 for DPA1; and about 470 for DPB1. Among about 370 genotyped donors of the cohort, an average of approximately 240,000 unique TCR beta nucleotide sequences was sequenced per donor, of which about 18% were non-productive. In an earlier analysis of 500 to 650 of the donors, high-throughput TCR beta sequencing was used to judge whether each TCR beta V gene segment behaved as functional or pseudogenic. About 5 DR-DQ haplotypes were handled as single units for association and clustering, since linkage in the cohort was strong. Both class I and class II loci were covered by HLA typing, at four-digit resolution. In a later genetic analysis, genome-wide SNP genotypes for 398 of the 666 donors were used, and that subset was treated as a discovery cohort. The study aimed to test whether cataloging public T cell receptors could reveal signatures of past pathogen exposure. The genetic ancestry cluster associated with self-reported Caucasian donors included about 84% of the 350 to 500 genotyped donors. In a later analysis, previously published TCR beta repertoires from hundreds of donors were re-analyzed and high-resolution HLA genotyping was added so that TCR occurrence patterns could be studied. The later analysis used no new phenotypic data to find candidate immune exposures, relying instead on TCR beta sequences and their occurrence across donors. The study combined high-throughput TCR immunosequencing, statistical association of individual TCRs with disease status, and machine learning to predict cytomegalovirus infection status. Alongside the repertoire data, information on donor age, sex, ethnicity and CMV serostatus was compiled. Using immunosequencing, the study profiled T cell repertoires from about 610 subjects and related those repertoires to cytomegalovirus serostatus. About 300 gigabases of sequencing data and approximately 85 million unique TCR sequences were included in an early release covering roughly 600 HLA-typed donors. Every discovery cohort repertoire had been produced on one sequencing platform.

Libraries were prepared through the immunoSEQ multiplex PCR assay. The multiplex PCR relied on a mix of 60 forward primers for TCR Vbeta segments and 13 reverse primers for TCR Jbeta segments. The CDR3 region of rearranged TCR beta genes was amplified from genomic DNA with a multiplex PCR assay. On the Illumina HiSeq System, the amplified TCR beta libraries were sequenced as 87-base-pair reads. As for the original processing: In a later analysis, some 80 million unique TCR beta chains were counted across the 500 to 850 repertoires, and roughly 11 million of these chains were shared by at least two donors. Raw reads were error-corrected and collapsed into unique sequences with a nearest-neighbor algorithm that merged closely related sequences to remove PCR and sequencing errors. V, D and J gene segments were assigned by aligning CDR3 sequences to IMGT reference sequences. For a sequence to be retained, at least a six-nucleotide match to both a V gene segment and a J gene segment was required. A rearrangement was called productive if the CDR3 had no stop codons and remained in frame with V and J, and every other rearrangement was called non-productive. CDR3 was defined by IMGT convention, running from the second conserved V-encoded cysteine to the conserved J-encoded phenylalanine. Sequences without an unambiguous match to a single V gene segment were excluded from the earlier analysis of several hundred of the donors. An earlier analysis of a few hundred of the donors classified V segments as functional when productive rearrangements were above 56.7% and as segregating when the standard deviation between donors was above 5%. A statistical classification framework was built for diagnosing cytomegalovirus status from the catalog of TCR beta chain sequences. V and J gene assignment, in a later analysis, came from comparing TCR nucleotide sequences with IMGT/GENE-DB human TR gene sequences. Using the TCRdist pipeline, a later analysis assigned CDR3 sequences along with most-parsimonious VDJ recombination scenarios. In a later analysis, each TCR beta chain was defined by its CDR3 amino acid sequence together with its V-gene family, and reads without a unique V-gene family were excluded. In a later analysis, 500 to 700 highly shared, low-generation-probability nucleotide sequences were removed to address suspected cross-contamination and a sequencing artifact. In a later analysis, a clonal expansion index was calculated for each public chain from normalized within-repertoire ranks of inferred template counts. In a later analysis, generation probabilities were computed using a VDJ recombination model fitted to out-of-frame rearrangements, and the results were checked against IGoR. In a later analysis, hypergeometric tests were used to score TCR-TCR, TCR-HLA and TCR-CMV co-occurrence, with a repertoire-size bias correction applied to TCR pairs. A later analysis estimated false discovery rates by permuting HLA or CMV assignments 20 times. In a later analysis, co-occurring TCRs were grouped using DBSCAN, and TCRdist sequence similarity was added for clustering within HLA-allele-positive subsets. Repertoires with fewer than 30,000 or more than 120,000 public chains were left out of co-occurrence clustering, as were several repertoires with anomalous nucleotide sharing. This is the immuneACCESS table as TCRdb keeps it, with only in-frame sequences that have V and J called. A part of the clones is gone; compared with another copy, unresolved V genes explain less than half, and the rest is unexplained. D and trimming were read from the DNA, whereas the V and J calls and clone size are those reported in that table. For this sample the table gives 100,000 to 140,000 clones, of which about 74% were detected only once. Clones ranked in the top ten supply 12% to 15% of the sample.

The cohort was made up of approximately 670 healthy bone marrow donors. At the time of sampling, all cohort members were nominally healthy, though unrecorded immune exposures were likely present. The donor tested CMV seropositive, placing the donor among the 289 seropositive members of the cohort. Every donor gave a peripheral blood sample, and the peripheral blood mononuclear cells from that sample were used for TCR beta sequencing. The Qiagen DNeasy Blood Extraction Kit was used to extract genomic DNA from the blood cell samples. Summary of the overall study and its limitations: Because HLA typing was missing for some donors at each locus, association tests included only the typed subset. Presence/absence analyses assumed roughly uniform sequencing depth across donors, an assumption that may not hold. A later genetic analysis associated a missense DCLRE1C variant with V-gene and J-gene trimming of TCR beta chains, and an independent cohort replicated the association. Some IMGT-functional V segments, including TRBV6-2 and TRBV6-3, could not be distinguished by the 87-base-pair reads and were therefore excluded. In a later analysis, TCR association rates were found to vary across HLA loci, with the most associated TCRs seen for DRB1 alleles and the fewest for HLA-C alleles. A further reported finding was that TCR beta sequences accurately predicted the HLA-A and HLA-B alleles for most subjects in the first cohort. Several of the top co-occurrence clusters appeared to be linked to parvovirus B19, influenza, CMV and Epstein-Barr virus, according to a later analysis. In an earlier analysis of roughly 500 of the donors, most TCR beta V segments appeared in productive rearrangements about 87% or about 30% of the time, broadly matching IMGT annotations. Specific HLA alleles were associated with roughly 16,000 TCR beta sequences at a false discovery rate of 0.05 in a later analysis. A few of the identified cytomegalovirus-associated TCR beta chains were confirmed in vitro to be specific for cytomegalovirus antigens. Most TCR sequences were seen in very few donors, while some public TCRs were found in many individuals. In the study, 150 to 200 TCR beta chains were listed as associated with cytomegalovirus. Cytomegalovirus status was reported to be diagnosed by the classifier with high specificity and sensitivity in both the original and validation cohorts. Only TCR beta chains were sequenced in this cohort, and the absence of alpha or paired-chain data limited detectable features. In a later analysis, HLA-associated TCR beta chains showed more clonal expansion and lower generation probabilities than non-associated chains that were equally common. It was suggested by the authors that the approach could potentially be generalized to other disease states and immunological phenotypes. Linkage disequilibrium might explain the correlated functional status among segregating V segments, but an unknown experimental factor could not be excluded. Roughly 15 rarely observed V segments, including chromosome 9 orphons, were excluded from the earlier analysis of approximately 500 of the donors because counts were too low. Most CMV-associated TCR beta chains appeared to be HLA-restricted in a later analysis, and the HLA associations seemed to be driven largely by CMV exposure. For the cohort, immune exposure information was limited to CMV serostatus. A group of highly shared sequence variants was considered likely to be a technical artifact of the sequencing pipeline. According to a later genetic analysis, donors in an Asian-associated ancestry cluster had fewer N-insertions in productive TCRs than the roughly 700-donor mean. Assigning TCR associations to individual alleles was difficult when HLA alleles, especially DR and DQ, strongly co-occurred.

Here V drops 1 base and J drops 5 bases, and the junction holds 5 bases not matched to any gene. CDR1 and CDR2 are read off the germline V gene as SGHVS and FNYEAQ. The CDR3 runs 16 amino acids, cysteine and phenylalanine included. Only CDR3 DNA remains: 48 bases, in frame from the first base. Sequenced: PBMCs. The source of this sequence is a woman in her thirties or forties in good health and CMV-seropositive. The chain is made from TRBV7-6 and TRBJ1-5; 10 of the junction bases match TRBD1. The sequenced DNA is TGTGCCAGCAGCTTAGGGGGACAGGGGCCCGATCAGCCCCAGCATTTT. This gives the protein CASSLGGQGPDQPQHF. The entire variable domain, with the stretches around the CDR3 drawn from the reference TRBV7-6 and TRBJ1-5 proteins, is GAGVSQSPRYKVTKRGQDVALRCDPISGHVSLYWYRQALGQGPEFLTYFNYEAQQDKSGLPNDRFSAERPEGSISTLTIQRTEQRDSAMYRCASSLGGQGPDQPQHFGDGTRLSIL.